This passage covers 4 T cell receptor beta chains from one sample sequenced in a study of blood T cell repertoires in COVID-19. Sequenced by immunoSEQ multiplex PCR; TCRdb stores in-frame clones only, minus some. The sample carries approximately 100,000 clones, 84% recorded once. Sequencing input: peripheral blood. The receptors originated from a woman of 80 years or more with active or convalescent COVID-19.

This clone was observed a single time. This chain uses TRBV4-2 with TRBJ1-5; 9 nucleotides agree with TRBD1. The trim removed 2 bases at V and 2 bases at J, leaving 7 bases unmatched. The CDR3 consists of 17 residues. Germline CDR1 is LGHNA and CDR2 is YNFKEQ. The CDR3 protein is CASSQPGQGRGNQPQHF. CDR3 coding DNA: TGTGCCAGCAGCCAACCCGGACAGGGGAGAGGCAATCAGCCCCAGCATTTT.

This chain uses TRBV5-1 with TRBJ2-1, with D maybe TRBD2 (5 bases). Trimming pared 0 bases from V and 7 bases from J, leaving 14 bases between. Germline loops: CDR1 SGHRS, CDR2 YFSETQ. CDR3 size: 15 residues. CDR3 in amino acids: CASSLASGIGNEQFF. For the CDR3, the DNA is TGCGCCAGCAGCTTGGCATCCGGGATAGGTAATGAGCAGTTCTTC.

This clone came up once. The chain uses TRBV4-1 and TRBJ1-3, with 8 bases aligning to TRBD1. The CDR3 is 14 amino acids. The V segment lost 2 bases and the J segment 7 bases; nucleotides outside the gene matches: 4. CDR1 MGHRA and CDR2 YSYEKL come from the germline V gene. The CDR3 DNA reads TGCGCCAGCAGCCAAATCACAGGGGGGAACACCATATATTTT. It yields the protein CASSQITGGNTIYF.

J is TRBJ2-3 and V is TRBV2; D is uncertain. The V end was cut by 0 bases, the J end by 1 base, with 11 bases between. The CDR3 runs 16 residues. In germline, CDR1 is SNHLY, CDR2 FYNNEI. CDR3 nucleotides: TGTGCCAGCAGTGAAGCTCGAGGATGGGGCACAGATACGCAGTATTTT. Translation: CASSEARGWGTDTQYF.